Listed below are T cell receptor beta chains from one sample, sequenced in a study of CD8 T cells in Susac syndrome. TCRdb fed the immunoSEQ multiplex PCR reads into MiXCR, producing one record per CDR3 protein. This table holds 84,000 or so distinct CDR3 sequences, approximately 96% found once. Sequenced: CD8+ T cells from PBMCs. The receptors stem from a human donor with Susac syndrome. Both conserved end residues are part of each CDR3. The D gene is left open where the match is weak. Some rows mark clone size as missing; the rest say once, few, many or name a class of expanded clone.

j_gene	d_gene	v_gene	abundance	CDR3aa	CDR3nt
TRBJ2-3	-	TRBV19	-	CASSMSPSTDTQYF	TGTGCCAGTAGTATGTCGCCAAGCACAGATACGCAGTATTTT
TRBJ2-2	-	TRBV29-1	-	CSVADTLNTGELFF	TGCAGCGTCGCGGACACGTTGAACACCGGGGAGCTGTTTTTT
TRBJ2-1	TRBD2	TRBV29-1	-	CSVEDHPGGRYNEQFF	TGCAGCGTTGAGGACCATCCGGGGGGACGATACAATGAGCAGTTCTTC
TRBJ1-2	-	TRBV24-1	-	CATSDSGHYTF	TGTGCCACCAGTGATTCGGGACATTACACCTTC
TRBJ2-7	-	TRBV14	once	CASSQGLVGGYGYEQYF	TGTGCCAGCAGCCAAGGACTGGTGGGCGGATACGGGTACGAGCAGTACTTC
TRBJ2-1	TRBD2	TRBV2	-	CASPIREGMNEQFF	TGTGCCAGCCCAATCAGGGAGGGGATGAATGAGCAGTTCTTC
TRBJ2-3	-	TRBV7-2	-	CASTPYSTDTQYF	TGTGCCAGCACCCCCTATAGCACAGATACGCAGTATTTT
TRBJ2-6	-	TRBV27	-	CASSSKISGANVLTF	TGTGCCAGCAGTTCCAAGATCTCTGGGGCCAACGTCCTGACTTTC
TRBJ2-7	TRBD1	TRBV27	-	CASRDRGTPSLYEQYF	TGTGCCAGCCGGGACAGGGGAACACCGTCCCTCTACGAGCAGTACTTC
TRBJ2-7	-	TRBV7-9	-	CASSPRGQGVHEQYF	TGTGCCAGCAGCCCTAGGGGACAAGGGGTCCACGAGCAGTACTTC
TRBJ2-1	-	TRBV7-9	-	CASRRGDNEQFF	TGTGCCAGCCGTAGGGGAGACAATGAGCAGTTCTTC
TRBJ2-1	TRBD2	TRBV29-1	once	CSAARAGVRNEQFF	TGCAGCGCCGCCCGCGCGGGAGTGAGGAATGAGCAGTTCTTC
TRBJ1-2	-	TRBV4-3	-	CASSQDSLGRVPEGYTF	TGCGCCAGCAGCCAAGATAGCTTGGGCAGGGTCCCCGAGGGCTACACCTTC
TRBJ1-5	-	TRBV27	-	CASSLLRSDNQPQHF	TGTGCCAGCAGTCTCCTCAGGAGCGACAATCAGCCCCAGCATTTT
TRBJ1-2	-	TRBV9	-	CASSVGHGSSSANYGYTF	TGTGCCAGCAGCGTAGGCCACGGTTCCAGTTCAGCTAACTATGGCTACACCTTC
TRBJ1-4	-	TRBV7-9	-	CASIPSTSGADEKLFF	TGTGCCAGCATCCCTTCTACGTCAGGGGCAGATGAAAAACTGTTTTTT
TRBJ1-2	-	TRBV14	-	CASSQVTGYGYTF	TGTGCCAGCAGCCAAGTTACCGGCTATGGCTACACCTTC
TRBJ2-5	-	TRBV5-1	-	CASRGDQETQYF	TGCGCCAGCAGGGGGGACCAAGAGACCCAGTACTTC
TRBJ2-5	TRBD1	TRBV25-1	-	CASALGQRTQETQYF	TGTGCCAGCGCCCTGGGACAGAGGACACAAGAGACCCAGTACTTC
TRBJ2-7	TRBD1	TRBV29-1	-	CSVVDRGHYEQYF	TGCAGCGTTGTGGACAGGGGGCACTACGAGCAGTACTTC
TRBJ2-1	TRBD2	TRBV6-2/TRBV6-3	-	CASSTRTSGRPTTNEQFF	TGTGCCAGCAGTACCAGGACTAGCGGGAGACCTACAACTAATGAGCAGTTCTTC
TRBJ2-3	-	TRBV20-1	-	CSASPATQYF	TGCAGTGCTAGTCCGGCTACGCAGTATTTT
TRBJ2-3	-	TRBV15	-	CATSRGHGETDTQYF	TGTGCCACCAGCAGAGGTCACGGGGAGACAGATACGCAGTATTTT
TRBJ2-3	TRBD2	TRBV20-1	-	CSAWGGPSNTDTQYF	TGCAGTGCTTGGGGAGGGCCTTCCAACACAGATACGCAGTATTTT
TRBJ2-5	-	TRBV27	-	CASSYGGLEETQYF	TGTGCCAGCAGTTACGGGGGCTTAGAAGAGACCCAGTACTTC
TRBJ1-2	TRBD1	TRBV5-6	-	CASSSNRQGSIGYTF	TGTGCCAGCAGCTCCAATAGACAGGGCTCTATCGGCTACACCTTC
TRBJ1-5	-	TRBV29-1	-	CSVVGSDQPQHF	TGCAGCGTTGTTGGCAGCGATCAGCCCCAGCATTTT
TRBJ2-2	TRBD1	TRBV28	-	CASSFGTGDLTGELFF	TGTGCCAGCAGTTTCGGGACAGGGGATCTGACCGGGGAGCTGTTTTTT
TRBJ2-1	-	TRBV29-1	-	CSVESGQGLTYNEQFF	TGCAGCGTTGAAAGTGGCCAGGGGCTAACCTACAATGAGCAGTTCTTC
TRBJ1-1	TRBD1	TRBV5-4	once	CASSFEGAFTEAFF	TGTGCCAGCAGCTTCGAGGGGGCCTTCACTGAAGCTTTCTTT
TRBJ2-3	-	TRBV7-3	-	CASSLGGGGTDTQYF	TGTGCCAGCAGCTTGGGCGGAGGAGGTACAGATACGCAGTATTTT
TRBJ2-7	TRBD1	TRBV28	-	CASSPYTGGEDEQYF	TGTGCCAGCAGTCCCTATACAGGGGGCGAAGACGAGCAGTACTTC
TRBJ2-5	-	TRBV29-1	-	CSVEDDEETQYF	TGCAGCGTTGAAGATGACGAGGAGACCCAGTACTTC
TRBJ2-3	TRBD1	TRBV4-3	-	CASSPQGASSTDTQYF	TGCGCCAGCAGCCCACAGGGGGCCTCTAGCACAGATACGCAGTATTTT
TRBJ1-5	TRBD1	TRBV19	-	CVTGAPYSNQPQHF	TGTGTTACAGGGGCCCCCTATAGCAATCAGCCCCAGCATTTT
TRBJ1-1	TRBD1	TRBV15	-	CATSSRTGLAFF	TGTGCCACCAGCTCTCGGACAGGGCTGGCTTTCTTT
TRBJ2-7	TRBD2	TRBV12-3/TRBV12-4	-	CASSPQFIREGNEQYF	TGTGCCAGCAGCCCGCAGTTTATACGGGAGGGCAACGAGCAGTACTTC
TRBJ2-1	-	TRBV6-5	-	CASGRYNEQFF	TGTGCCAGCGGGAGATACAATGAGCAGTTCTTC
TRBJ1-2	TRBD1	TRBV20-1	-	CSARNPGQYYGYTF	TGCAGTGCTAGAAATCCGGGACAGTACTATGGCTACACCTTC
TRBJ1-2	-	TRBV7-2	once	CASSSDQIGYTF	TGTGCCAGCAGTTCAGACCAGATTGGCTACACCTTC
TRBJ1-2	-	TRBV4-1	-	CASSQDEVGYTF	TGCGCCAGCAGCCAAGATGAGGTTGGCTACACCTTC
TRBJ1-1	-	TRBV15	-	CATSTHWTTEAFF	TGTGCCACCAGCACCCACTGGACCACTGAAGCTTTCTTT
TRBJ2-2	TRBD2	TRBV29-1	-	CSVVAHEGRAGELFF	TGCAGCGTTGTTGCCCACGAGGGGAGGGCCGGGGAGCTGTTTTTT
TRBJ1-2	-	TRBV29-1	-	CSVAFAGIKNGYTF	TGCAGCGTAGCCTTCGCGGGGATAAAGAATGGCTACACCTTC
TRBJ2-2	-	TRBV28	-	CASSLGTTAGELFF	TGTGCCAGCAGTTTAGGGACCACGGCCGGGGAGCTGTTTTTT
TRBJ2-3	-	TRBV29-1	-	CSVNTRADTQYF	TGCAGCGTTAACACCAGAGCAGATACGCAGTATTTT
TRBJ2-3	-	TRBV28	-	CASSLSITDTQYF	TGTGCCAGCAGTTTATCCATTACAGATACGCAGTATTTT
TRBJ1-2	-	TRBV29-1	-	CSVGTNGYTF	TGCAGCGTTGGGACAAATGGCTACACCTTC